The source of this T cell receptor (beta chain) is a study of shared clonotypes between healthy human individuals. Findings of the study overall: Sequencing depth was expected to influence donor clonotype sharing.

Concerning this clone: Its antigen is still unknown.

Generated by immunoSEQ multiplex PCR, the TCRdb table keeps only in-frame clones and is missing some. The profile covers roughly 170,000 clones, with approximately 61% appearing a single time and under 11% taken by the ten largest. J was trimmed by 2 bases and V by 1 base; bases with no gene match: 5. Germline CDR1 reads MDHEN; CDR2 reads SYDVKM. The CDR3 is 16 amino acids. Input material: memory CD4+ T cells sorted from blood. Noted subset: CD45RA-negative fraction. V is TRBV28 and J is TRBJ1-5, with TRBD1 matching over 7 bases. The receptor was derived from a man aged 25-45 years in good health. CDR3 amino acids: CASSLSTGAGNQPQHF. CDR3 coding DNA: TGTGCCAGCAGTTTATCCACAGGGGCCGGCAATCAGCCCCAGCATTTT.